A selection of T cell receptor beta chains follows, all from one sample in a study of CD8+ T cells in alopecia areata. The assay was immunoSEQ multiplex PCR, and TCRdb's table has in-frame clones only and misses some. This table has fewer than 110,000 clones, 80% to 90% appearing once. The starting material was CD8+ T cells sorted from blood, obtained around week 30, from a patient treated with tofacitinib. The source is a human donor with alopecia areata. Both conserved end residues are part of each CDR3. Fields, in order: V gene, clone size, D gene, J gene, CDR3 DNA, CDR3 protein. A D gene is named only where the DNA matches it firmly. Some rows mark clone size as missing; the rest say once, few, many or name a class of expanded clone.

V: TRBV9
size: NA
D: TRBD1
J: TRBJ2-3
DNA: TGTGCCAGCAGCGATTCTGGACAGGGCGGTACGCAGTATTTT
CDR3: CASSDSGQGGTQYF

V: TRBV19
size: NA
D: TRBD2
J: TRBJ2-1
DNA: TGTGCCAGCACTTCCCTTCCGCGGGGGTACTACAATGAGCAGTTCTTC
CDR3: CASTSLPRGYYNEQFF

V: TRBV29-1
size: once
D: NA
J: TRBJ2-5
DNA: TGCAGCGTTGAGATGGGCCAAGAGACCCAGTACTTC
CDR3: CSVEMGQETQYF

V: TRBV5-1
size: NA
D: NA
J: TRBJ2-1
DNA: TGCGCCAGCAGCTTGGATGGGCCCTTCGCGGGTGAGCAGTTCTTC
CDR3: CASSLDGPFAGEQFF

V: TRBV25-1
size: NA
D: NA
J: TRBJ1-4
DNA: TGTGCCAGCAGTGAATTTTTCTACACTTCAACTAATGAAAAACTGTTTTTT
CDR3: CASSEFFYTSTNEKLFF

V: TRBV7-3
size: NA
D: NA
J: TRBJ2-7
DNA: TGTGCCAGCAGCTCCTCAGGGGTTGGCGAGCAGTACTTC
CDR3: CASSSSGVGEQYF

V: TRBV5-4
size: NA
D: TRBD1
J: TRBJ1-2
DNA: TGTGCCAGCAGCTGGAACCAGGGGGATGGCTACACCTTC
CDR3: CASSWNQGDGYTF

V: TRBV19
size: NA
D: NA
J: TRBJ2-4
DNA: TGTGCCAGTAGGTACAGGGACGAAGCCAAAAACATTCAGTACTTC
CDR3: CASRYRDEAKNIQYF

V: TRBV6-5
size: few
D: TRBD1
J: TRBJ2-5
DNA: TGTGCCAGCAGCCCTGGACAGGGGACCCAAGAGACCCAGTACTTC
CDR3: CASSPGQGTQETQYF

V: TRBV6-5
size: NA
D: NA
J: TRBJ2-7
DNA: TGTGCCAGCAGTGTTCCCCGGGACGGTCGGCTCGAGCAGTACTTC
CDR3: CASSVPRDGRLEQYF

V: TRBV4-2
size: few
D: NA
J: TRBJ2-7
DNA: TGTGCCAGCAGCCAAAGGCTGGCCTACGAGCAGTACTTC
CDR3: CASSQRLAYEQYF

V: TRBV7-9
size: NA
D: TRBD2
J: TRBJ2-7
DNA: TGTGCCAGCAGTTCCGGGACTAGTAGCGGGCAGTACTTC
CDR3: CASSSGTSSGQYF

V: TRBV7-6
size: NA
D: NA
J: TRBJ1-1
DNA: TGTGCCAGCAGCGGGGGGAATGGAGCTTTCTTT
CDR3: CASSGGNGAFF

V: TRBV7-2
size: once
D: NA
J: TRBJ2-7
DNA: TGTGCCAGCAGCTCAAACCCCGGGGGCTCTAACGAGCAGTACTTC
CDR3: CASSSNPGGSNEQYF